These T cell receptor beta chains were read from a single sample in a study of molecular identifiers for immune sequencing clone quantification. Via MiXCR, TCRdb re-called the PCR reads, giving one row per CDR3 protein. Of about 500,000 distinct CDR3 sequences in the sample, about a quarter were seen once. Sequencing was performed on naive CD8+ T cells from blood, with Jurkat cell RNA spiked in. The receptor source for this set is a human donor in good health. Some libraries in this study had Jurkat cell RNA spiked in. Each CDR3 is given with its conserved first and last residue. Each record gives: V gene, clone size, D gene, CDR3 length, J gene, CDR3 DNA, CDR3 protein. A D gene is named only where the DNA matches it firmly. Not every row has a clone size; where given, it reads once, few, many or a size class.

v_gene: TRBV28; abundance: many; d_gene: TRBD2; len: 17; j_gene: TRBJ2-3; CDR3nt: TGTGCCAGCAGTGCAGGACTAGCGGTCACCCGCACAGATACGCAGTATTTT; CDR3aa: CASSAGLAVTRTDTQYF
v_gene: TRBV29-1; abundance: NA; d_gene: TRBD1; len: 15; j_gene: TRBJ2-7; CDR3nt: TGCAGCGTTGAGACGAGAGGACAGGAGAACTACGAGCAGTACTTC; CDR3aa: CSVETRGQENYEQYF
v_gene: TRBV9; abundance: once; d_gene: NA; len: 14; j_gene: TRBJ2-7; CDR3nt: TGTGCCAGCAGCGTAGGGGGGCCAAACTACGAGCAGCACTTC; CDR3aa: CASSVGGPNYEQHF
v_gene: TRBV4-3; abundance: NA; d_gene: NA; len: 15; j_gene: TRBJ2-3; CDR3nt: TGCGCCCGCAGCCAAGATTACCCCCTGGGGGATACGCAGTATTTT; CDR3aa: CARSQDYPLGDTQYF
v_gene: TRBV5-8; abundance: few; d_gene: NA; len: 15; j_gene: TRBJ2-1; CDR3nt: TGTGCCAGCAGCTTGATCAGGGATTCTTACAATGAGCAGTTCTTC; CDR3aa: CASSLIRDSYNEQFF
v_gene: TRBV3-1; abundance: few; d_gene: NA; len: 13; j_gene: TRBJ1-2; CDR3nt: TGTGCCAGCAGCCTTACCATGAGCTATGGCTACACCTTC; CDR3aa: CASSLTMSYGYTF
v_gene: TRBV7-9; abundance: NA; d_gene: NA; len: 11; j_gene: TRBJ2-3; CDR3nt: TGTGCCAGCAGCGGGGATAATACGCAGTATTTT; CDR3aa: CASSGDNTQYF
v_gene: TRBV12-3/TRBV12-4; abundance: NA; d_gene: NA; len: 14; j_gene: TRBJ1-3; CDR3nt: TGTGCCAGCAGTTTTGGCCCAGCTGGAAACACCATATATTTT; CDR3aa: CASSFGPAGNTIYF
v_gene: TRBV7-9; abundance: NA; d_gene: NA; len: 14; j_gene: TRBJ2-1; CDR3nt: TGTGCCAGCAGCTTATCGGGCGGGGTGGATGAGCAGTTCTTC; CDR3aa: CASSLSGGVDEQFF
v_gene: TRBV10-2; abundance: few; d_gene: TRBD1; len: 15; j_gene: TRBJ2-3; CDR3nt: TGCGCCAGCAGCCGGGACAGGGCCTACCAACATACGCAGTATTTT; CDR3aa: CASSRDRAYQHTQYF
v_gene: TRBV28; abundance: NA; d_gene: NA; len: 14; j_gene: TRBJ1-5; CDR3nt: TGTGCCAGCAGTTTTTCCCAGGGGCATCAGCCCCAGCATTTT; CDR3aa: CASSFSQGHQPQHF
v_gene: TRBV18; abundance: NA; d_gene: NA; len: 20; j_gene: TRBJ2-3; CDR3nt: TGTGCCAGCTCACCACCGTGGGGGGAACTTGCGGGGGCGAGCACAGATACGCAGTATTTT; CDR3aa: CASSPPWGELAGASTDTQYF
v_gene: TRBV15; abundance: few; d_gene: NA; len: 13; j_gene: TRBJ2-7; CDR3nt: TGTGCCACCAGCAGAGATCTGGTATACGAGCAGTACTTC; CDR3aa: CATSRDLVYEQYF
v_gene: TRBV4-3; abundance: NA; d_gene: TRBD2; len: 17; j_gene: TRBJ2-3; CDR3nt: TGCGCCAGCAGCCAAGATCTCTCGGGACTAGCGGGAGTGACGCAGTATTTT; CDR3aa: CASSQDLSGLAGVTQYF
v_gene: TRBV7-9; abundance: few; d_gene: TRBD1; len: 15; j_gene: TRBJ2-3; CDR3nt: TGTGCCAGCAGCGACCGACAGGGTATCCCAGATACGCAGTATTTT; CDR3aa: CASSDRQGIPDTQYF
v_gene: TRBV19; abundance: few; d_gene: TRBD1; len: 15; j_gene: TRBJ1-5; CDR3nt: TGTGCCAGTAGTATCGGTCAGGGGGGATATCAGCCCCAGCATTTT; CDR3aa: CASSIGQGGYQPQHF
v_gene: TRBV6-2/TRBV6-3; abundance: many; d_gene: NA; len: 13; j_gene: TRBJ1-1; CDR3nt: TGTGCCAGCAGAGAAGGAACCGGGACTGAAGCTTTCTTT; CDR3aa: CASREGTGTEAFF
v_gene: TRBV2; abundance: NA; d_gene: NA; len: 12; j_gene: TRBJ1-5; CDR3nt: TGTGCCAGCAGTCCCCCTGGGCGGCCCCAGCATTTT; CDR3aa: CASSPPGRPQHF
v_gene: TRBV5-1; abundance: many; d_gene: NA; len: 13; j_gene: TRBJ2-3; CDR3nt: TGCGCCAGCAGCTTATCCTACACAGATACGCAGTATTTT; CDR3aa: CASSLSYTDTQYF
v_gene: TRBV25-1; abundance: few; d_gene: NA; len: 14; j_gene: TRBJ2-4; CDR3nt: TGTGCCAGCACTGACTCCCTAGCCAAAAACATTCAGTACTTC; CDR3aa: CASTDSLAKNIQYF
v_gene: TRBV27; abundance: NA; d_gene: NA; len: 17; j_gene: TRBJ1-1; CDR3nt: TGTGCCAGCATACGATTAGATAGAACAGGGATTGACACTGTAGCTTTCTTT; CDR3aa: CASIRLDRTGIDTVAFF
v_gene: TRBV27; abundance: NA; d_gene: TRBD1; len: 17; j_gene: TRBJ2-3; CDR3nt: TGTGCCAGCAGTTTACCCGGGCCAGGGGGCCCCACAGATACGCAGTATTTT; CDR3aa: CASSLPGPGGPTDTQYF
v_gene: TRBV6-9; abundance: many; d_gene: NA; len: 17; j_gene: TRBJ2-3; CDR3nt: TGTGCCAGCAGTTATAGGCAGGGGTGTTGCGGCACAGATACGCAGTATTTT; CDR3aa: CASSYRQGCCGTDTQYF
v_gene: TRBV6-2/TRBV6-3; abundance: few; d_gene: NA; len: 15; j_gene: TRBJ2-7; CDR3nt: TGTGCCACGGTCCACCCAACCCAATATACCTACGAGCAGTACTTC; CDR3aa: CATVHPTQYTYEQYF
v_gene: TRBV27; abundance: NA; d_gene: TRBD1; len: 16; j_gene: TRBJ2-7; CDR3nt: TGTGCCAGCAGCATACAGGGGGCGAGGTACTACTACGAGCAGTACTTC; CDR3aa: CASSIQGARYYYEQYF
v_gene: TRBV4-1; abundance: many; d_gene: TRBD1; len: 14; j_gene: TRBJ2-7; CDR3nt: TGCGCCAGCAGCCAGGGGACAGGGGAGTACGAGCAGTACTTC; CDR3aa: CASSQGTGEYEQYF
v_gene: TRBV11-2; abundance: NA; d_gene: TRBD2; len: 15; j_gene: TRBJ2-1; CDR3nt: TGTGCCAGCAGCGCCGGACTAGCGGGGGGCAATGAGCAGTTCTTC; CDR3aa: CASSAGLAGGNEQFF
v_gene: TRBV29-1; abundance: NA; d_gene: NA; len: 16; j_gene: TRBJ2-2; CDR3nt: TGCAGCGTTGGGGATCCAGGGAGGAGAAACACCGGGGAGCTGTTTTTT; CDR3aa: CSVGDPGRRNTGELFF
v_gene: TRBV29-1; abundance: few; d_gene: NA; len: 13; j_gene: TRBJ1-2; CDR3nt: TGCAGCGTTGGAGGCAGGGCCGATAATGGCTACACCTTC; CDR3aa: CSVGGRADNGYTF
v_gene: TRBV5-1; abundance: many; d_gene: NA; len: 15; j_gene: TRBJ2-5; CDR3nt: TGCGCCAGCAGCTTGGGGACAGTAGCTCAAGAGACCCAGTACTTC; CDR3aa: CASSLGTVAQETQYF
v_gene: TRBV14; abundance: many; d_gene: NA; len: 13; j_gene: TRBJ2-5; CDR3nt: TGTGCCAGCAGCCAAGGGCTCCAAGAGACCCAGTACTTC; CDR3aa: CASSQGLQETQYF
v_gene: TRBV6-5; abundance: few; d_gene: TRBD1; len: 15; j_gene: TRBJ2-2; CDR3nt: TGTGCCAGCAGCCCGGACAGGGGGCGAACCGGGGAGCTGTTTTTT; CDR3aa: CASSPDRGRTGELFF
v_gene: TRBV12-3/TRBV12-4; abundance: many; d_gene: NA; len: 12; j_gene: TRBJ2-7; CDR3nt: TGTGCCACCCGAGACTATACCTACGAGCAGTACTTC; CDR3aa: CATRDYTYEQYF
v_gene: TRBV6-5; abundance: NA; d_gene: TRBD1; len: 15; j_gene: TRBJ2-1; CDR3nt: TGTGCCAGCAGCTTCGGGACAGGGGTTCCCAATGAGCAGTTCTTC; CDR3aa: CASSFGTGVPNEQFF
v_gene: TRBV5-1; abundance: few; d_gene: TRBD2; len: 15; j_gene: TRBJ2-7; CDR3nt: TGCGCCAGCAGCGCCTATAGCGGGAGTACGTACGAGCAGTACTTC; CDR3aa: CASSAYSGSTYEQYF
v_gene: TRBV6-2/TRBV6-3; abundance: many; d_gene: NA; len: 16; j_gene: TRBJ2-3; CDR3nt: TGTGCCAGCAGGCGCCTCGGGCAGACCAGCACAGATACGCAGTATTTT; CDR3aa: CASRRLGQTSTDTQYF
v_gene: TRBV5-1; abundance: many; d_gene: NA; len: 12; j_gene: TRBJ2-7; CDR3nt: TGCGCCAGCAGCTTTCGTGACGAGGAGCAGTACTTC; CDR3aa: CASSFRDEEQYF
v_gene: TRBV4-3; abundance: many; d_gene: NA; len: 15; j_gene: TRBJ1-5; CDR3nt: TGCGCCAGCAGCCAAGAGGGGGGTTTTCATCAGCCCCAGCATTTT; CDR3aa: CASSQEGGFHQPQHF
v_gene: TRBV19; abundance: few; d_gene: NA; len: 15; j_gene: TRBJ2-7; CDR3nt: TGTGCCAGTAGCCCATTTGGACAGGGAGGGGGCGAGCAGTACTTC; CDR3aa: CASSPFGQGGGEQYF
v_gene: TRBV7-3; abundance: few; d_gene: NA; len: 15; j_gene: TRBJ2-6; CDR3nt: TGTGCCAGCAGCGATCCAGTAACTGGGGCCAACGTCCTGACTTTC; CDR3aa: CASSDPVTGANVLTF
v_gene: TRBV4-3; abundance: NA; d_gene: NA; len: 15; j_gene: TRBJ2-1; CDR3nt: TGCGCCAGCAGCCACAGAGGGACAAAATACAATGAGCAGTTCTTC; CDR3aa: CASSHRGTKYNEQFF
v_gene: TRBV6-1; abundance: NA; d_gene: TRBD1; len: 16; j_gene: TRBJ1-5; CDR3nt: TGTGCCAGCAGAATTTGGACAGGGTCAAACAATCAGCCCCAGCATTTT; CDR3aa: CASRIWTGSNNQPQHF
v_gene: TRBV6-1; abundance: NA; d_gene: NA; len: 10; j_gene: TRBJ2-7; CDR3nt: TGTGCCAGCAGTTACTCCGAGCCGTACTTC; CDR3aa: CASSYSEPYF
v_gene: TRBV6-1; abundance: NA; d_gene: NA; len: 14; j_gene: TRBJ1-5; CDR3nt: TGTGCCAGCAGGTCGGGTAGGGGCAATCAGCCCCAGCATTTT; CDR3aa: CASRSGRGNQPQHF
v_gene: TRBV4-2; abundance: few; d_gene: TRBD2; len: 16; j_gene: TRBJ2-2; CDR3nt: TGTGCCAGCAGCCTAGGGACTAGCGGGTTCACCGGGGAGCTGTTTTTT; CDR3aa: CASSLGTSGFTGELFF
v_gene: TRBV20-1; abundance: NA; d_gene: TRBD1; len: 18; j_gene: TRBJ1-5; CDR3nt: TGCAGTGCTAGAGATCTGTATGGACAGGGGGGTGCAAGTCAGCCCCAGCATTTT; CDR3aa: CSARDLYGQGGASQPQHF
v_gene: TRBV7-2; abundance: many; d_gene: TRBD2; len: 15; j_gene: TRBJ2-7; CDR3nt: TGTGCCAGCAGCTTAGGTGAGCGGGAGTGGTCCGAGCAGTACTTC; CDR3aa: CASSLGEREWSEQYF
v_gene: TRBV4-1; abundance: NA; d_gene: NA; len: 15; j_gene: TRBJ2-3; CDR3nt: TGCGCCAGCGGCCAAGAGGCGGGGCAAACAGATACGCAGTATTTT; CDR3aa: CASGQEAGQTDTQYF
v_gene: TRBV28; abundance: many; d_gene: TRBD2; len: 17; j_gene: TRBJ2-3; CDR3nt: TGTGCCAGCAGTAGACGACAAAGCGGGAGGGCCTTGGATACGCAGTATTTT; CDR3aa: CASSRRQSGRALDTQYF
v_gene: TRBV13; abundance: few; d_gene: NA; len: 16; j_gene: TRBJ2-1; CDR3nt: TGTGCCAGCAGCCCCCCGACTGCCCAGGGCTACAATGAGCAGTTCTTC; CDR3aa: CASSPPTAQGYNEQFF
v_gene: TRBV24-1; abundance: NA; d_gene: TRBD1; len: 12; j_gene: TRBJ1-1; CDR3nt: TGTGCCACCAGTGATGGGACAGGTGAAGCTTACTTT; CDR3aa: CATSDGTGEAYF
v_gene: TRBV13; abundance: NA; d_gene: NA; len: 16; j_gene: TRBJ1-1; CDR3nt: TGTGCCAGCTCCGCCCGGGGACACTCTCTTTCTGCTGAAGCTTTCTTT; CDR3aa: CASSARGHSLSAEAFF
v_gene: TRBV28; abundance: many; d_gene: TRBD2; len: 18; j_gene: TRBJ2-1; CDR3nt: TGTGCCAGCAGTCCACTTAACGGAGCGGGAGGGCCGGGGAATGAGCAGTTCTTC; CDR3aa: CASSPLNGAGGPGNEQFF
v_gene: TRBV15; abundance: many; d_gene: NA; len: 15; j_gene: TRBJ2-3; CDR3nt: TGTGCCACCAGCAGAGTTCGCGCCTTCACAGATACGCAGTATTTT; CDR3aa: CATSRVRAFTDTQYF
v_gene: TRBV4-3; abundance: few; d_gene: NA; len: 16; j_gene: TRBJ2-1; CDR3nt: TGCGCCAGCAGCCAAGATAGCAGGGCTTACTACAATGAGCAGTTCTTC; CDR3aa: CASSQDSRAYYNEQFF